A single sample is the source of the 28 T cell receptor beta chains below, sequenced in a study of blood T cells in healthy people across ages. A second PCR of about 7 to 12 cycles used a sample-barcoded 5' primer and a J-beta primer mix. Via MiXCR, TCRdb re-called the 5' RACE reads, giving one row per CDR3 protein. Among about 1.6 million distinct CDR3 sequences listed, around 36% were seen once. Specimen: blood. These TCRs come from a woman younger than 45 in good health.

The chain uses TRBV15 and TRBJ2-1; no firm D call. V was cut by 0 bases and J by 4 bases, with 7 bases left in between. The CDR3 totals 14 residues. Germline V gives CDR1 LNHNV, CDR2 YYDKDF (reference sequence). CDR3 loop: CATSRDSPYNEQFF. For the CDR3, the DNA is TGTGCCACCAGCAGAGATTCCCCGTACAATGAGCAGTTCTTC. The full variable domain, rest sourced from reference TRBV15 and TRBJ2-1, is DAMVIQNPRYQVTQFGKPVTLSCSQTLNHNVMYWYQQKSSQAPKLLFHYYDKDFNNEADTPDNFQSRRPNTSFCFLDIRSPGLGDTAMYLCATSRDSPYNEQFFGPGTRLTVL.

V is TRBV2 and J is TRBJ1-1; D is possibly TRBD1 (6 bases). This CDR3 comprises 13 residues. Trimming shortened V by 7 bases and J by 0 bases, and 9 bases separated the two germline ends. The V gene's germline CDR1 is SNHLY and CDR2 FYNNEI. The DNA of the CDR3 is TGTGCCAGCACGGGACATATGAACACTGAAGCTTTCTTT. It translates to CASTGHMNTEAFF. Full variable domain (outside the CDR3, taken from reference TRBV2 and TRBJ1-1): EPEVTQTPSHQVTQMGQEVILRCVPISNHLYFYWYRQILGQKVEFLVSFYNNEISEKSEIFDDQFSVERPDGSNFTLKIRSTKLEDSAMYFCASTGHMNTEAFFGQGTRLTVV.

The chain carries TRBV11-2 and TRBJ2-7; TRBD2 matches at 8 bases. CDR1 and CDR2 from the germline V gene are SGHAT and FQNNGV. V was pared by 1 base and J by 5 bases, with 4 bases of the junction left unmatched. This CDR3 has 14 residues. The CDR3 protein is CASSLGTSSNEQYF. CDR3 sequence (DNA): TGTGCCAGCAGCTTAGGGACTAGCTCAAACGAGCAGTACTTC.

In its sample, this clonotype was seen a few times. This chain's CDR3 is CASSFQISSGQETQYF. The CDR3 DNA follows: TGTGCCAGCAGTTTTCAGATTAGCTCGGGGCAAGAGACCCAGTACTTC. The chain is built from TRBV6-1 and TRBJ2-5, with a tentative D call TRBD2 (5 bases). The V end lost 5 bases, the J end lost 2 bases, and 18 bases lay between the germline ends. CDR3 length equals 16 residues. Germline V CDR1 and CDR2: MNHNS, SASEGT.

CDR3 sequence reads: CSARSGRPTDTQYF. The CDR3 DNA sequence: TGCAGTGCCAGAAGCGGGCGACCCACAGATACGCAGTATTTT. The chain is built from TRBV20-1 and TRBJ2-3, with D possibly matching TRBD2 (6 bases). The V gene lost 6 bases and the J gene lost 2 bases, with 15 bases spanning the gap. In germline, CDR1 is DFQATT, CDR2 SNEGSKA (reference sequence). The CDR3 contains 14 residues.

V and J are TRBV2 and TRBJ2-1; 9 nucleotides align to TRBD1. CDR1 is SNHLY and CDR2 is FYNNEI in the germline V gene. V shed 8 bases and J 4 bases; nucleotides not matched to a gene: 9. The CDR3 consists of 15 residues. CDR3 sequence: CASRAEGTGYNEQFF. In nucleotides, the CDR3 is TGTGCCAGCCGAGCGGAAGGGACAGGGTACAATGAGCAGTTCTTC.

The J gene is TRBJ2-1, the V gene TRBV10-1; 8 nucleotides align to TRBD1. Germline CDR1 WNHNN, CDR2 SYGVQD (reference sequence). With 4 bases clipped from V and 12 bases from J, the junction kept 8 bases outside the gene matches. The CDR3 contains 13 residues. Here the CDR3 reads CASSAQGALVQFF. The CDR3 DNA reads TGCGCCAGCAGTGCCCAGGGGGCCTTAGTGCAGTTCTTC.

With regard to this clonotype: This likely comes from a read error, as the CDR3 has no conserved phenylalanine or tryptophan at its end. The rearrangement uses TRBV7-3 and TRBJ2-1; D may be TRBD1 or TRBD2 (6 bases each). The tail of the sequence fits TRBJ2-7 better, so the J call may be wrong. The V gene's germline CDR1 is SGHTA and CDR2 FQGTGA. CDR3 size: 15 residues. The CDR3 here is CASSSGGLSYNEQYL. DNA for the CDR3: TGTGCCAGCAGCTCCGGGGGCCTCTCCTACAATGAGCAGTACTTG.

This clonotype was seen only once. J is TRBJ2-2 and V is TRBV28; 7 bases are a match to TRBD1. V trimming: 6 bases; J trimming: 8 bases; junction bases outside the gene matches: 3. Germline CDR1 is MDHEN and CDR2 is SYDVKM. The CDR3 covers 12 residues. CDR3 sequence (DNA): TGTGCCAGCAGCTACAGGGGAGGGGAGCTGTTTTTT. Encoded protein: CASSYRGGELFF.

The chain combines TRBV5-1 with TRBJ1-2; unclear D gene. The CDR3 runs 14 residues. The V end was cut by 6 bases, the J end by 3 bases, with 15 bases between. CDR1 and CDR2 from the germline V gene are SGHRS and YFSETQ. The DNA of the CDR3 is TGCGCCAGCAAAAGGCCGGGTATGGACTATGGCTACACCTTC. Translation: CASKRPGMDYGYTF.

The gene calls are TRBV20-1 and TRBJ1-2; 8 bases map to TRBD1. The CDR3 is made up of 11 amino acids. From germline, CDR1 is DFQATT and CDR2 SNEGSKA (reference sequence). This CDR3 is CRTSGGGGYTF. CDR3 DNA: TGCAGGACCTCAGGGGGCGGCGGCTACACCTTC.

In its sample, this clonotype was seen a few times. The J gene is TRBJ2-7, the V gene TRBV20-1, with 11 nucleotides matching TRBD1. The length of the CDR3 is 14 residues. The junction had 10 bases not matched to a gene; V was cut back by 6 bases and J by 6 bases. Germline assignment: CDR1 DFQATT and CDR2 SNEGSKA (reference sequence). The CDR3 loop reads CSATDGQGAGEQYF. As DNA, the CDR3 is TGCAGTGCAACCGACGGACAGGGGGCTGGCGAGCAGTACTTC.

J is TRBJ1-4 and V is TRBV5-1; D is undetermined. Germline lookup yields CDR1 SGHRS and CDR2 YFSETQ. The CDR3 is 14 residues long. V was shortened by 5 bases and J by 0 bases, with 8 bases between the two germline ends. CDR3 DNA: TGCGCCAGCAGGGAGGGTGCAACTAATGAAAAACTGTTTTTT. Residues: CASREGATNEKLFF.

With regard to this clonotype: A much larger clone differs by one base, so this may be a read error. The V gene is TRBV27, the J gene TRBJ2-3, with D perhaps matching TRBD1 (5 bases). Trimming removed 3 bases at V and 1 base at J, with 8 bases between. This CDR3 spans 14 amino acids. Germline V gene sequence: CDR1 MNHEY, CDR2 SMNVEV (reference sequence). CDR3 sequence: CASSFVRGTDTQYF. CDR3 nucleotide sequence: TGTGCCAGCAGTTTCGTCAGGGGCACAGATACGCAGTATTTT.

This rearrangement joins TRBV18 to TRBJ2-5, with a tentative D call TRBD1 (5 bases). Between the trimmed V and J ends, which lost 0 bases and 3 bases, there was a span of 8 bases. CDR1 and CDR2 (germline): KGHSH, LQKENI. This CDR3 is 14 amino acids long. This CDR3 reads CASSPPSREETQYF. The CDR3 region has the DNA TGTGCCAGCTCACCACCGTCCAGGGAAGAGACCCAGTACTTC.

The V and J genes are TRBV5-1 and TRBJ2-1; the match to TRBD2 covers 8 bases. Germline lookup yields CDR1 SGHRS and CDR2 YFSETQ. The CDR3 totals 15 residues. V trimming: 0 bases; J trimming: 7 bases; junction bases outside the gene matches: 6. CDR3 sequence (DNA): TGCGCCAGCAGCTTGGTGTTAGCGGGGTCAAATGAGCAGTTCTTC. Its protein product is CASSLVLAGSNEQFF. Using reference TRBV5-1 and TRBJ2-1 for the parts outside the CDR3, the full variable domain is KAGVTQTPRYLIKTRGQQVTLSCSPISGHRSVSWYQQTPGQGLQFLFEYFSETQRNKGNFPGRFSGRQFSNSRSEMNVSTLELGDSALYLCASSLVLAGSNEQFFGPGTRLTVL.

The chain combines TRBV10-3 with TRBJ2-1; 7 bases fit TRBD2. This CDR3 has 17 residues. The J segment lost 7 bases and the V segment lost 1 base, leaving 13 bases of the junction unmatched. Per the germline V gene, CDR1 is ENHRY and CDR2 is SYGVKD. This CDR3 is CAISEFSEASGTNEQFF. CDR3 in DNA: TGTGCCATCAGTGAGTTCTCTGAGGCTAGCGGTACGAATGAGCAGTTCTTC.

This clonotype occurred many times. The V call is TRBV20-1, the J call TRBJ1-5, with 10 bases that match TRBD1. There are 15 residues in the CDR3. The ends lost 1 base at V and 3 bases at J; junction bases unmatched: 3. Per the germline V gene, CDR1 is DFQATT and CDR2 is SNEGSKA (reference sequence). CDR3 DNA sequence: TGCAGTGCTAGAGGACAGGGGGCTTACAATCAGCCCCAGCATTTT. It translates to CSARGQGAYNQPQHF.

Points on this clonotype: Lacking the conserved final phenylalanine or tryptophan, this CDR3 likely reflects a read error. This chain connects TRBV3-1 to TRBJ1-1, with D perhaps matching TRBD1 (5 bases). V lost 1 base and J lost 0, with 12 bases in between. Germline values: CDR1 LGHDT, CDR2 YNNKEL (reference sequence). The CDR3 has 16 residues. The CDR3 protein is CASSQGRGGMNTEAFL. Written as DNA, the CDR3 is TGTGCCAGCAGCCAAGGAAGGGGTGGGATGAACACTGAAGCTTTCTTG.

This clonotype turned up a few times. The CDR3 reads CASSLASSGGLQETQYF. The CDR3, as DNA: TGTGCCAGCAGCTTGGCCAGTAGCGGGGGCCTCCAAGAGACCCAGTACTTC. The genes are TRBV5-5 and TRBJ2-5; 9 bases are shared with TRBD2. Germline CDR1 reads SGHKS; CDR2 reads YYEKEE (reference sequence). V trimming: 0 bases; J trimming: 1 base; junction bases outside the gene matches: 7. The CDR3 has 17 amino acids.

This clonotype was seen a few times. The J gene is TRBJ1-2, the V gene TRBV7-9; no reliable D call. Germline loops: CDR1 SEHNR, CDR2 FQNEAQ (reference sequence). The ends were cut back, 0 bases at V and 5 bases at J, with 10 bases in the middle. This CDR3 region has 14 residues. CDR3 DNA sequence: TGTGCCAGCAGCTTAGCGGAGGTTCGGTATGGCTACACCTTC. Translation: CASSLAEVRYGYTF.

This clonotype was seen more than once but under ten times. In DNA form, the CDR3 reads TGCAGTGCTAGCCAGGGGGGCCCCAGTGAGCAGTTCTTC. This encodes CSASQGGPSEQFF. The chain has TRBV20-1 and TRBJ2-1, with D maybe TRBD1 (7 bases). With 3 bases removed from V and 9 bases from J, the gap between germline ends came to 15 bases. Germline V gene lookup returns CDR1 DFQATT and CDR2 SNEGSKA (reference sequence). The CDR3 sequence is 13 residues long.

This clonotype came up a few times. The V call is TRBV28, the J call TRBJ2-7, with 8 bases lining up with TRBD2. CDR3 size: 14 residues. Germline V gives CDR1 MDHEN, CDR2 SYDVKM. Losses at the gene ends were 4 bases for V and 6 bases for J; bases not matched to a gene: 8. For the CDR3, the DNA is TGTGCCAGCAGTTCCGTCAGGACTAGCCGCGAGCAGTACTTC. Amino acid sequence: CASSSVRTSREQYF.

This clonotype has only a few counts. The chain combines TRBV27 with TRBJ2-7, with D unresolved. This CDR3 region has 15 residues. Germline V CDR1 and CDR2: MNHEY, SMNVEV (reference sequence). V was cut by 5 bases and J by 2 bases, with 16 bases left in between. The CDR3 coding sequence is TGTGCCAGCAGTCCGCAGGTGATCCGGCCCTACGAGCAGTACTTC. This translates into CASSPQVIRPYEQYF.

A few counts support this clonotype. In nucleotides, the CDR3 is TGCAGTGCTGTCCCGGGACAGGGAAAGACTGCCTACGAGCAGTACTTC. This encodes CSAVPGQGKTAYEQYF. The chain carries TRBV20-1 and TRBJ2-7, with 9 bases lining up with TRBD1. CDR3 length: 16 residues. Germline lookup yields CDR1 DFQATT and CDR2 SNEGSKA (reference sequence). V lost 5 bases and J lost 2; bases outside the gene matches: 13.

V is TRBV6-1 and J is TRBJ2-6; 7 nucleotides line up with TRBD1. This CDR3 comprises 15 residues. The germline gives CDR1 MNHNS, CDR2 SASEGT. The ends lost 8 bases at V and 1 base at J; junction bases unmatched: 5. CDR3 sequence (DNA): TGTGCCAGCCGGGACAGCCAATCTGGGGCCAACGTCCTGACTTTC. It codes for CASRDSQSGANVLTF.

Details on this clonotype: This clone may be a read error of a much larger clone one base away. The rearrangement links TRBV6-5 to TRBJ2-5, with TRBD2 as a possible D gene (5 bases). Per the germline V gene, CDR1 is MNHEY and CDR2 is SVGAGI. The CDR3 runs 16 residues. Trimming removed 4 bases at V and 11 bases at J, with 26 bases between. The CDR3 DNA sequence: TGTGCCAGCAGTTCCTTCGGCGGTCGAGGGTACAATGAGCAGTACTTC. Protein sequence: CASSSFGGRGYNEQYF.

The rearrangement joins TRBV28 to TRBJ2-7; D perhaps matches TRBD2 (6 bases). V lost 5 bases, J lost 1 base, and 15 bases lay in between. Germline assignment: CDR1 MDHEN and CDR2 SYDVKM. This CDR3 region has 15 residues. In DNA form, the CDR3 reads TGTGCCAGCAGTCAACCGGGACTTCGTTCCTACGAGCAGTACTTC. This translates into CASSQPGLRSYEQYF.